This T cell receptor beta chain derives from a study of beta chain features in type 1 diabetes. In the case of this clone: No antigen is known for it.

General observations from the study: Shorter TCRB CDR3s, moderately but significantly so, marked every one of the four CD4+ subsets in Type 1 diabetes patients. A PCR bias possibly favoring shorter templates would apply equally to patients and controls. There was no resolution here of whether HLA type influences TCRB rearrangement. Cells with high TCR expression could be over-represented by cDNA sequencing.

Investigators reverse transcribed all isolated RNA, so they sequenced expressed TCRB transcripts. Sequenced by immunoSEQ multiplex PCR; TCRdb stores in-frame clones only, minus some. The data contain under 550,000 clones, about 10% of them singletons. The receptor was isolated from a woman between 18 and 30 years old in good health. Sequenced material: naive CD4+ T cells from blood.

The CDR3 DNA is TGTGCCAGCAGTTTACCCGGGGTTGAAAAACTGTTTTTT. Residues: CASSLPGVEKLFF. This rearrangement joins TRBV28 to TRBJ1-4; D is undetermined. Germline CDR1 is MDHEN and CDR2 is SYDVKM. The germline V and J ends were trimmed by 2 bases and 7 bases, with 8 bases remaining between them. The CDR3 covers 13 residues.